The T cell receptor (beta chain) described here comes from a study of human T cells and chemical hapten exposure. On the study more broadly: Weekly scalp doses of diphenylcyclopropenone were given to patients during the approximately 23-week study. Notes on the study in general: The study found expanded TCRs formed significantly more large CDR3 similarity clusters than controls.

The sample's time point: patch test 1, 2 weeks after DPC sensitization. The treatment is: therapeutic diphenylcyclopropenone sensitization with weekly scalp DPC. Samples of blood were obtained prior to the application of each patch test. The study extracted total RNA from unfractionated whole blood. This CDR3 region has 13 residues. V dropped 2 bases and J dropped 4 bases, with 8 bases sitting between them. CDR1 MDHEN and CDR2 SYDVKM come from the germline V gene. TCRdb called the RACE reads again in MiXCR, with one record for every CDR3 protein. This table has 150,000 to 200,000 distinct CDR3 sequences, roughly 15% appearing once. This clonotype was seen a few times. The antigen remains undetermined.

This TCR derives from a woman aged 25-40 years with alopecia areata. Some clones in this sample may be carry-over from other donors' samples. The rearrangement links TRBV28 to TRBJ1-2; unclear D gene. Sample: whole blood, taken in connection with sensitization to the hapten diphenylcyclopropenone (DPC). The CDR3 here is CASSLGRFYGYTF. The CDR3 nucleotides read TGTGCCAGCAGTTTAGGACGGTTCTATGGCTACACCTTC.